Presented here are 15 T cell receptor beta chains from one specimen sequenced in a study of T cell changes during pregnancy in multiple sclerosis. The protocol was immunoSEQ multiplex PCR, while the TCRdb copy is restricted to in-frame clones and leaves out a portion. The sample has 45,000 to 60,000 clones, around 92% seen once. The starting material was CD4+ T cells from peripheral blood mononuclear cells, obtained in the second trimester of pregnancy. The receptors originated from a female donor with multiple sclerosis, enrolled in a pregnancy study.

This chain connects TRBV25-1 to TRBJ2-1, with D possibly being TRBD2 (6 bases). Trimming left V 4 bases short and J 8 bases short, with 18 bases between. CDR1 is MGHDK and CDR2 is SYGVNS in the germline V gene. This CDR3 region has 15 residues. For the CDR3, the DNA is TGTGCCAGCAGTGCCTCCACTAGCTTAGTCTATGAGCAGTTCTTC. Protein: CASSASTSLVYEQFF. Full variable domain (remainder filled in from reference TRBV25-1 and TRBJ2-1): EADIYQTPRYLVIGTGKKITLECSQTMGHDKMYWYQQDPGMELHLIHYSYGVNSTEKGDLSSESTVSRIRTEHFPLTLESARPSHTSQYLCASSASTSLVYEQFFGPGTRLTVL.

The rearrangement links TRBV7-2 to TRBJ1-1, with D maybe TRBD1 (5 bases). The CDR3 runs 15 residues. V shed 0 bases and J shed 1 base, with 9 bases lying between them. From germline, CDR1 is SGHTA and CDR2 FQGNSA. The CDR3 DNA follows: TGTGCCAGCAGCTTAGCGGGGGGTGGGAACACTGAAGCTTTCTTT. Translated: CASSLAGGGNTEAFF.

The chain is built from TRBV7-6 and TRBJ1-4; 8 bases agree with TRBD1. Per the germline V gene, CDR1 is SGHVS and CDR2 is FNYEAQ. V was pared by 5 bases and J by 11 bases, with 7 bases of the junction left unmatched. The CDR3 is made up of 13 amino acids. This CDR3 reads CASSPPGQGKLFF. For the CDR3, the DNA is TGTGCCAGCAGCCCCCCCGGACAGGGCAAACTGTTTTTT.

The chain links TRBV9 to TRBJ2-5, with 8 bases matching TRBD1. Germline-derived CDR1 and CDR2 are SGDLS and YYNGEE. The CDR3 covers 14 residues. Unmatched junction bases numbered 7, after V lost 4 bases and J lost 5 bases. CDR3 protein: CASSRSGGQETQYF. DNA of the CDR3: TGTGCCAGCAGCCGATCAGGGGGCCAGGAGACCCAGTACTTC.

The chain links TRBV19 to TRBJ1-2; a weak D match, TRBD1 (5 bases). This CDR3 spans 14 amino acids. CDR1 and CDR2 (germline): LNHDA, SQIVND (reference sequence). Trimming shortened V by 4 bases and J by 4 bases, and 13 bases separated the two germline ends. In DNA, the CDR3 is TGTGCCAGTAGTAACGGTGTAAGGGGCTATGGCTACACCTTC. As protein: CASSNGVRGYGYTF.

V and J are TRBV10-3 and TRBJ1-2, with D perhaps matching TRBD1 (5 bases). CDR1 is ENHRY and CDR2 is SYGVKD in the germline V gene. Trimming took off 9 bases at V and 1 base at J, with 15 bases between the two ends. This CDR3 has 14 amino acids. The CDR3 protein is CAIQPGYGNYGYTF. For the CDR3, the DNA is TGTGCCATACAACCAGGGTACGGTAACTATGGCTACACCTTC.

This rearrangement joins TRBV19 to TRBJ1-2, with 7 nucleotides matching TRBD1. This CDR3 is built from 14 residues. Trimming removed 6 bases from V and 6 bases from J; junction bases left unmatched: 10. Germline assignment: CDR1 LNHDA and CDR2 SQIVND (reference sequence). The CDR3 DNA sequence: TGTGCCAGTAGGGCGGACAGGACTGCTAATGGCTACACCTTC. Its protein product is CASRADRTANGYTF.

This clone was observed a few times. V is TRBV6-1 and J is TRBJ2-7; possibly TRBD1 for D (6 bases). Germline V gives CDR1 MNHNS, CDR2 SASEGT. V lost 7 bases and J lost 1, with 14 bases in between. The CDR3 totals 14 residues. CDR3 in amino acids: CASIGQSISYEQYF. The CDR3 bases are TGTGCCAGCATTGGACAGTCGATTTCCTACGAGCAGTACTTC.

The V call is TRBV30, the J call TRBJ1-4; D perhaps matches TRBD1 (6 bases). Trimming removed 5 bases from V and 5 bases from J, with 15 bases in between. This CDR3 region has 14 residues. Germline V lookup: CDR1 GTSNPN, CDR2 SVGIG (reference sequence). The CDR3 nucleotides read TGTGCCTGGGGGCCGGGACATAGAAATGAAAAACTGTTTTTT. Protein sequence: CAWGPGHRNEKLFF.

The CDR3 loop is CASRPTGLKDGYTF. DNA for the CDR3: TGTGCCAGCAGGCCCACGGGACTTAAGGATGGCTACACCTTC. The rearrangement joins TRBV27 to TRBJ1-2, with D tentatively TRBD1 (5 bases). Germline assignment: CDR1 MNHEY and CDR2 SMNVEV (reference sequence). V was trimmed by 6 bases and J by 6 bases, leaving 17 bases between them. This CDR3 has 14 amino acids.

The gene calls are TRBV2 and TRBJ1-4; tentatively, D is TRBD1 (5 bases). Trimming removed 8 bases at V and 1 base at J, with 8 bases between. Germline CDR1 reads SNHLY; CDR2 reads FYNNEI. CDR3 length: 13 amino acids. The CDR3 bases are TGTGCCAGCGGACAACAAACTAATGAAAAACTGTTTTTT. Protein product: CASGQQTNEKLFF.

V and J are TRBV5-6 and TRBJ1-6; 8 bases align to TRBD1. The CDR3 contains 15 residues. With V trimmed by 4 bases and J by 7 bases, 7 bases remained unmatched. CDR1 is SGHDT, CDR2 YYEEEE, per germline. DNA of the CDR3: TGTGCCAGCAGCCCGACAGGGGTGACAAATTCACCCCTCCACTTT. Encoded protein: CASSPTGVTNSPLHF.

This chain uses TRBV9 with TRBJ2-7; 13 bases are shared with TRBD2. Germline V gives CDR1 SGDLS, CDR2 YYNGEE. The CDR3 runs to 14 residues. V shed 3 bases, J shed 9 bases, and the junction held 6 bases outside the gene matches. CDR3 coding DNA: TGTGCCAGCAGCGAAGGGACTAGCGGGACGCGGCAGTACTTC. Translating it yields CASSEGTSGTRQYF.

The chain uses TRBV29-1 and TRBJ2-5; D ambiguous. Germline CDR1 is SQVTM and CDR2 is ANQGSEA. The CDR3 spans 11 residues. The V end was cut by 5 bases, the J end by 7 bases, with 11 bases between. The CDR3 sequence: CSVLGLGTQYF. The CDR3 bases are TGCAGCGTTTTGGGCCTTGGGACCCAGTACTTC.

This chain connects TRBV5-8 to TRBJ1-5; D remains ambiguous. The V and J ends lost 4 bases and 3 bases respectively, with 8 bases between them. The CDR3 covers 13 residues. From germline, CDR1 is SGHTS and CDR2 YDEGEE. In DNA form, the CDR3 reads TGTGCCAGCAGCCCCCTTGTCAATCAGCCCCAGCATTTT. Residues: CASSPLVNQPQHF. Full variable domain (rest looked up from reference TRBV5-8 and TRBJ1-5): EAGVTQSPTHLIKTRGQQATLRCSPISGHTSVYWYQQALGLGLQFLLWYDEGEERNRGNFPPRFSGRQFPNYSSELNVNALELEDSALYLCASSPLVNQPQHFGDGTRLSIL.